Listed here are 14 T cell receptor beta chains from one sample, sequenced in a study of blood T cell repertoires in COVID-19. TCRdb's copy holds only in-frame clones and misses some; the assay was immunoSEQ multiplex PCR. The data contain fewer than 300,000 clones, 90% to 95% of them singletons. Input material: peripheral blood. The receptors shown here come from a woman younger than 45 with COVID-19, enrolled during active disease.

The rearrangement links TRBV5-8 to TRBJ2-7; 10 bases line up with TRBD1. J gave up 4 bases and V 4 bases, and 11 bases lay outside the gene matches. The CDR3 spans 16 residues. Germline V gives CDR1 SGHTS, CDR2 YDEGEE. The CDR3: CASSPTGTGDPYEQYF. The DNA of the CDR3 is TGTGCCAGCAGCCCGACCGGGACAGGGGACCCTTACGAGCAGTACTTC.

The chain couples TRBV7-3 to TRBJ2-1, with 11 nucleotides matching TRBD1. This CDR3 is 16 amino acids long. The ends lost 3 bases at V and 2 bases at J; junction bases unmatched: 3. The germline V gene has CDR1 SGHTA and CDR2 FQGTGA. The CDR3 nucleotides read TGTGCCAGCAGCTTGGGACAGGGGGGGCCCTACAATGAGCAGTTCTTC. This encodes CASSLGQGGPYNEQFF.

V usage is TRBV12-3 or TRBV12-4 and J usage is TRBJ1-1; D not resolved. The CDR3 has 13 residues. V lost 7 bases, J lost 1 base, and 10 bases lay in between. CDR3 nucleotides: TGTGCCAGCACCCACAGTGGGAACACTGAAGCTTTCTTT. This sequence encodes CASTHSGNTEAFF.

The chain carries TRBV21-1 and TRBJ2-2; whether TRBD2, the table's D call, matches the DNA was not checked. TRBV21-1 is listed as a pseudogene. The CDR3 totals 16 residues. The CDR3: CASSKSGTTHTGELFF. As DNA, the CDR3 is TGTGCCAGCAGCAAGTCCGGGACTACCCACACCGGGGAGCTGTTTTTT.

DNA for the CDR3: TGTGCCATCAGTACGGGACAGGGGAAAATACGCTCCTACAATGAGCAGTTCTTC. It codes for CAISTGQGKIRSYNEQFF. The V and J genes are TRBV10-3 and TRBJ2-1, with 10 nucleotides matching TRBD1. The germline gives CDR1 ENHRY, CDR2 SYGVKD. V lost 5 bases, J lost 0 bases, and 10 bases stayed unmatched. The CDR3 runs to 18 residues.

The CDR3 loop reads CAWRDSRNSPLHF. CDR3 nucleotide sequence: TGTGCCTGGCGGGACAGTCGGAATTCACCCCTCCACTTT. This chain uses TRBV30 with TRBJ1-6; 7 nucleotides align to TRBD1. This CDR3 comprises 13 residues. The trim removed 5 bases at V and 7 bases at J, leaving 5 bases unmatched. From germline, CDR1 is GTSNPN and CDR2 SVGIG (reference sequence).

CDR3 DNA: TGTGCCAGCAGCGTAGACAGGGGTAGCGGTGAAGCTTTCTTT. This translates into CASSVDRGSGEAFF. The gene calls are TRBV5-4 and TRBJ1-1; 8 nucleotides agree with TRBD1. Germline-derived CDR1 and CDR2 are SGHNT and YYREEE (reference sequence). This CDR3 contains 14 residues. V shed 4 bases and J 7 bases; nucleotides not matched to a gene: 9.

This clone appeared a few times. This sequence joins TRBV30 and TRBJ1-4; possibly TRBD1 for D (6 bases). Between the trimmed V and J ends, which lost 2 bases and 8 bases, there was a span of 15 bases. Germline V gene sequence: CDR1 GTSNPN, CDR2 SVGIG (reference sequence). The CDR3 is 14 residues long. The CDR3 is CAWSFRGHGEKLFF. In DNA, the CDR3 is TGTGCCTGGAGTTTCAGGGGCCACGGGGAAAAACTGTTTTTT.

The CDR3 DNA is TGTGCCAGCAGCTCAGGGGACTACGAGCAGTACTTC. Translated, it gives CASSSGDYEQYF. The gene calls are TRBV7-9 and TRBJ2-7; possibly TRBD1 for D (6 bases). V lost 4 bases, J lost 3 bases, and 7 bases lay in between. CDR1 SEHNR and CDR2 FQNEAQ come from the germline V gene (reference sequence). The CDR3 extends over 12 amino acids.

The J gene is TRBJ1-2, the V gene TRBV30, with D possibly TRBD1 on 5 matching bases. CDR1 is GTSNPN and CDR2 is SVGIG in the germline V gene (reference sequence). This CDR3 spans 15 amino acids. V dropped 2 bases and J dropped 0 bases, with 13 bases sitting between them. Here the CDR3 reads CAWSKGNGANYGYTF. The CDR3 DNA follows: TGTGCCTGGAGTAAGGGGAACGGAGCTAACTATGGCTACACCTTC.

The rearrangement uses TRBV3-1 (or the pseudogene TRBV3-2) and TRBJ1-1, with TRBD1 as a possible D gene (5 bases). Looked up from germline, CDR1 is LGHDT and CDR2 is YNNKEL (reference sequence). This CDR3 has 15 residues. The V gene lost 0 bases and the J gene lost 3 bases, with 11 bases spanning the gap. The CDR3 DNA reads TGTGCCAGCAGCCAAGATCCAGGGTCGGACACTGAAGCTTTCTTT. Protein: CASSQDPGSDTEAFF.

This sequence joins TRBV6-6 and TRBJ2-7; a weak D match, TRBD1 (5 bases). In germline, CDR1 is MNHNY, CDR2 SVGAGI (reference sequence). This CDR3 region has 12 residues. V lost 6 bases, J lost 3 bases, and 9 bases lay in between. As DNA, the CDR3 is TGTGCCAGCAGCAGCAGGGACTACGAGCAGTACTTC. Protein sequence: CASSSRDYEQYF.

V usage is TRBV19 and J usage is TRBJ1-2; possibly TRBD1 for D (6 bases). V lost 10 bases, J lost 4 bases, and 10 bases lay in between. The CDR3 is 11 residues long. Germline-derived CDR1 and CDR2 are LNHDA and SQIVND (reference sequence). CDR3 sequence reads: CATQGSYGYTF. In DNA, the CDR3 is TGTGCCACACAGGGAAGCTATGGCTACACCTTC.

This clone appeared once. V is TRBV30 and J is TRBJ1-2; D unresolved. Germline assignment: CDR1 GTSNPN and CDR2 SVGIG (reference sequence). The germline V and J ends were trimmed by 5 bases and 5 bases, with 12 bases remaining between them. This CDR3 contains 12 residues. The CDR3 coding sequence is TGTGCCTGGGGGCCCGGGGTATATGGCTACACCTTC. Protein sequence: CAWGPGVYGYTF.